Here is one T cell receptor (beta chain) with its context. Antigen unknown. The source of the sample is a study of cytomegalovirus exposure and HLA in healthy donors. Study summary: A subsequent analysis stated that the 110 or so validation repertoires were run on the same platform as the approximately 660 first-cohort repertoires.

Assay: immunoSEQ multiplex PCR; the TCRdb copy retains only in-frame clones and omits some. The table shows some 100,000 clones, with approximately 85% occurring only once. Germline CDR1 is SGDLS and CDR2 is YYNGEE. V shed 3 bases and J shed 8 bases, with 26 bases lying between them. This CDR3 region has 18 residues. Whole-study results and caveats: First-cohort TCR clusters were later found to tend to co-occur in the approximately 110 validation repertoires.

The V gene is TRBV9, the J gene TRBJ2-2; D uncertain. This sequence originates from a man younger than 30 in good health and CMV-seronegative. The sequencing sample was made of PBMCs. CDR3 amino acids: CASSDSRDATAPRGELFF. The CDR3 region has the DNA TGTGCCAGCAGCGATAGCCGAGACGCCACGGCCCCGAGGGGGGAGCTGTTTTTT.